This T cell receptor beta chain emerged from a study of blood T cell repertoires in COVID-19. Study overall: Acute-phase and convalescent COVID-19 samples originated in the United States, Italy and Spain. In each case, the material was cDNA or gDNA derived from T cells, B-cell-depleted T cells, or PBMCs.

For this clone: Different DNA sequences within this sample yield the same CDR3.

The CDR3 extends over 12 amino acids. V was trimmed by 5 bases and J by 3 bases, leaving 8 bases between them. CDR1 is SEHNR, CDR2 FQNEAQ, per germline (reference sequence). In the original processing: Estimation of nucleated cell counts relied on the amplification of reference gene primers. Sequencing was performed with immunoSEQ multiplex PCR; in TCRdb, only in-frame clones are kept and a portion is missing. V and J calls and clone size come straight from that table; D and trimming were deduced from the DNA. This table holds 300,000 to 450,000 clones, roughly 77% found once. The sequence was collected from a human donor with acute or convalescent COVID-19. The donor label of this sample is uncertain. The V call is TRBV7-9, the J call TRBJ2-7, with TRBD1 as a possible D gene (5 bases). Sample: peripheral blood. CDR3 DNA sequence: TGTGCCAGCAGCCGTCAGGGCTACGAGCAGTACTTC. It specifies CASSRQGYEQYF.